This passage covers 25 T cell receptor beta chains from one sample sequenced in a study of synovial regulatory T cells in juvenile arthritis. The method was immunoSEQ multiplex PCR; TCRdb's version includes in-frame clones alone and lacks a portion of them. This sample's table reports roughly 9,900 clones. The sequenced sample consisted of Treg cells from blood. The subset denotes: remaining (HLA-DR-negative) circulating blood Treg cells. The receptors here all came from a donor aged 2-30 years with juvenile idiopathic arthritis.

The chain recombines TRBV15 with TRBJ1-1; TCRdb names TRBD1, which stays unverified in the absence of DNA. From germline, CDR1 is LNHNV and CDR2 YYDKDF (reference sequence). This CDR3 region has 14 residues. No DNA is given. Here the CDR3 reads CATSRNPMGSEAFF.

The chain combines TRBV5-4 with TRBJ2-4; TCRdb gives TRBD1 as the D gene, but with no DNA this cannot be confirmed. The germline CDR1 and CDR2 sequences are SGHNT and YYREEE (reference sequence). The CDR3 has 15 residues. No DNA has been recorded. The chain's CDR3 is CASSSAGTAKNIQYF.

This CDR3 is CASSQVASDTQYF. V is TRBV4-2 and J is TRBJ2-3; without DNA, the TCRdb call of TRBD2 cannot be checked. This CDR3 region has 13 residues. Only the protein sequence is given. Germline V gene sequence: CDR1 LGHNA, CDR2 YNFKEQ.

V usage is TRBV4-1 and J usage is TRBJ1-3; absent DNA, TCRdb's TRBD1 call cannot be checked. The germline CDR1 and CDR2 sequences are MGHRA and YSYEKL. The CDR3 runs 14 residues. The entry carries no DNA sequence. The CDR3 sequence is CASSPGTGGNTIYF.

The CDR3 here is CATSRGGTHQPQHF. The chain employs TRBV15 and TRBJ1-5. The CDR3 has 14 residues. The entry carries no DNA sequence. Germline V gives CDR1 LNHNV, CDR2 YYDKDF (reference sequence).

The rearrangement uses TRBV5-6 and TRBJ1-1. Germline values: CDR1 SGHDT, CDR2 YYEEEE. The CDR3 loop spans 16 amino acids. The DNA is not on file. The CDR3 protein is CASSWGVGLMNTEAFF.

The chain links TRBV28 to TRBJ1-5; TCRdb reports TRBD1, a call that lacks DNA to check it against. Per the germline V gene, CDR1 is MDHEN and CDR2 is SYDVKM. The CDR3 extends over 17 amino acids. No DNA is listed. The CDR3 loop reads CASSIGTVKKINQPQHF.

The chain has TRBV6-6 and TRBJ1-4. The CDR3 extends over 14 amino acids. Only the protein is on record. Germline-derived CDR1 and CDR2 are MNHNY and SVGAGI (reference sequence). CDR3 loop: CASRPTGRKEKLFF.

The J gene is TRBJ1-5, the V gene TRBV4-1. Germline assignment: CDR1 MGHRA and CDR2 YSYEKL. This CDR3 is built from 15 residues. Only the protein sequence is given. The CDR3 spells CASSQDGGGHQPQHF.

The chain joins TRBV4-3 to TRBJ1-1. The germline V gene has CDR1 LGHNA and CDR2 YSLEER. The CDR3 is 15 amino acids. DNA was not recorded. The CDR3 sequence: CASSQDWGIGTEAFF.

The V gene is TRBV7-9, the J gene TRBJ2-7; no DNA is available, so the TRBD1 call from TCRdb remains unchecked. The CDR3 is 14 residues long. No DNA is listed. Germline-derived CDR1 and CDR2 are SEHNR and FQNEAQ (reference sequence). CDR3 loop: CASSLGGRDYEQYF. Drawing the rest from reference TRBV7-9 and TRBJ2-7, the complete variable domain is DTGVSQNPRHKITKRGQNVTFRCDPISEHNRLYWYRQTLGQGPEFLTYFQNEAQLEKSRLLSDRFSAERPKGSFSTLEIQRTEQGDSAMYLCASSLGGRDYEQYFGPGTRLTVT.

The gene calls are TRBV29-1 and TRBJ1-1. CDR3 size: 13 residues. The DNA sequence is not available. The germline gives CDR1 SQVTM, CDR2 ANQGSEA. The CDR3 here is CSVRRAGGTEAFF.

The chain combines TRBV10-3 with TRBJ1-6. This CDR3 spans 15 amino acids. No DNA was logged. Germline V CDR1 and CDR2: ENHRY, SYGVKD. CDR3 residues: CAISESGGKNSPLHF.

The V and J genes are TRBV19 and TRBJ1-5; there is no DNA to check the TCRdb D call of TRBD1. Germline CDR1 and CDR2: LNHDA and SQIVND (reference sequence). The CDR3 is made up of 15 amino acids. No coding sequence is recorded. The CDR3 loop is CASSKRQGGNQPQHF.

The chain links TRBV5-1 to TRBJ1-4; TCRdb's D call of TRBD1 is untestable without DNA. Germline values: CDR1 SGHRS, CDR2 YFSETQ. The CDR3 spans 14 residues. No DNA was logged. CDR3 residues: CASSSRQGNEKLFF. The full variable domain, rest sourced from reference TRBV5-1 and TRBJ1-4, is KAGVTQTPRYLIKTRGQQVTLSCSPISGHRSVSWYQQTPGQGLQFLFEYFSETQRNKGNFPGRFSGRQFSNSRSEMNVSTLELGDSALYLCASSSRQGNEKLFFGSGTQLSVL.

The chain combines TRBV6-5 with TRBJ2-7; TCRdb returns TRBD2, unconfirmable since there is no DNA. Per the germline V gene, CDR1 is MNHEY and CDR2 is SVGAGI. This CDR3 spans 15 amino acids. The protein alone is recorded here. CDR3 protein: CASSLGRANTYEQYF.

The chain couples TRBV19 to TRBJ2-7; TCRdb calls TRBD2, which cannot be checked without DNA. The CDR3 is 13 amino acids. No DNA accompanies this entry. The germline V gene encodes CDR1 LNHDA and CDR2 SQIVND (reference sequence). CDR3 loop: CASSRLAGVEQYF.

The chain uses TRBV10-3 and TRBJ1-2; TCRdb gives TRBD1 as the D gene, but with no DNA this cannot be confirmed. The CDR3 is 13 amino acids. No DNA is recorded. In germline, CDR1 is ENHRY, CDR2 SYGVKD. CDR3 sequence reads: CAISGQGGYGYTF.

This CDR3 is CASSLVSQFLFF. The genes are TRBV5-8 and TRBJ1-4; the TRBD1 assignment by TCRdb is unverifiable without DNA. CDR3 size: 12 residues. The coding DNA is unavailable. Germline V gives CDR1 SGHTS, CDR2 YDEGEE.

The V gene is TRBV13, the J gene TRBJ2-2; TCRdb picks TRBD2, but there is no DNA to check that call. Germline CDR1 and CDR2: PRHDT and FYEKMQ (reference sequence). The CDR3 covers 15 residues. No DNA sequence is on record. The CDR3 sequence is CASSLSGTYTGELFF.

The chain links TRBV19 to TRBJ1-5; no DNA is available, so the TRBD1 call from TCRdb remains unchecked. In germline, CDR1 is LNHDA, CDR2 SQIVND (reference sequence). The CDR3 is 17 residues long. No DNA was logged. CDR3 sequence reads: CASSPPPGQGRDQPQHF.

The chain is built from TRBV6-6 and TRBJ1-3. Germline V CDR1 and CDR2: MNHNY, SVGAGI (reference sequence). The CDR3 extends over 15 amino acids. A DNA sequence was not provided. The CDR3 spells CASSSTGGSGNTIYF.

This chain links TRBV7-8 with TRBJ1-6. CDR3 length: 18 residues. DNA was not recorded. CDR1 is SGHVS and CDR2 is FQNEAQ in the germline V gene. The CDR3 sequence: CASSPHSTGYGLNSPLHF.

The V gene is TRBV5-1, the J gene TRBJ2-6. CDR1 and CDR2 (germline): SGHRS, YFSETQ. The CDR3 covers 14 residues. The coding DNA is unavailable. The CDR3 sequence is CASSLRTGANVLTF. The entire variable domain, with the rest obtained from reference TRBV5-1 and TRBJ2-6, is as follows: KAGVTQTPRYLIKTRGQQVTLSCSPISGHRSVSWYQQTPGQGLQFLFEYFSETQRNKGNFPGRFSGRQFSNSRSEMNVSTLELGDSALYLCASSLRTGANVLTFGAGSRLTVL.

CDR3: CASSPTDRGRTEAFF. The gene calls are TRBV11-2 and TRBJ1-1; TCRdb calls TRBD1, which cannot be checked without DNA. The CDR3 loop spans 15 amino acids. No DNA has been recorded. Germline V CDR1 and CDR2: SGHAT, FQNNGV.